This T cell receptor (beta chain) came from a study of cytomegalovirus exposure and HLA in healthy donors. Germline loops: CDR1 SGHVS, CDR2 FQNEAQ. The CDR3 spans 15 residues. V was pared by 2 bases and J by 3 bases, with 5 bases of the junction left unmatched. Assay: immunoSEQ multiplex PCR; the TCRdb copy retains only in-frame clones and omits some. This sample yields 200,000 to 250,000 clones, of which around 87% are seen a single time; about 2% belongs to the top ten. V gene TRBV7-8 combines with J gene TRBJ1-2, with 8 bases identical to TRBD1. The sequence was obtained from a woman younger than 30 in good health and CMV-seropositive. Sample: PBMCs. The CDR3 nucleotides read TGTGCCAGCAGCTTAAGACAGGGGACAGACTATGGCTACACCTTC. Translation: CASSLRQGTDYGYTF.